This T cell receptor beta chain was retrieved from a study of human T cells and chemical hapten exposure. This clonotype was seen a handful of times. The time point was: pre-sensitization, week 0. Treatment reported: therapeutic diphenylcyclopropenone sensitization with weekly scalp DPC. Total RNA came from unfractionated whole blood. Per germline, CDR1 DFQATT and CDR2 SNEGSKA (reference sequence). The CDR3 has 15 amino acids. V was pared by 6 bases and J by 2 bases, with 18 bases between. TCRdb re-called the RACE reads through MiXCR, storing one row per CDR3 protein. The sample has tens of thousands of distinct CDR3 sequences, roughly 10% seen once; the top ten hold approximately 10%.

The V gene is TRBV20-1, the J gene TRBJ2-3; D is undetermined. The sequences come from whole blood, collected in connection with sensitization to the hapten diphenylcyclopropenone (DPC). This TCR came from a woman aged 25-40 years with alopecia areata. Some clones in this sample may be carry-over from other donors' samples. CDR3 nucleotide sequence: TGCAGTGCCAGGAATCCGGGCTCCAACACAGATACGCAGTATTTT. Its translation is CSARNPGSNTDTQYF.